The present entry profiles one T cell receptor (beta chain) with its context. These data belong to a study of blood T cell repertoires in COVID-19. The CDR3 is 13 residues long. Germline CDR1 reads MNHNY; CDR2 reads SVGAGI (reference sequence). The V and J ends lost 4 bases and 1 base respectively, with 8 bases between them. Repertoires were generated with immunoSEQ multiplex PCR, while TCRdb's copy carries only in-frame clones and drops some. The profile shows 150,000 to 180,000 clones, roughly 80% of them singletons. This sequence was found in a man between 60 and 70 years old with acute or convalescent COVID-19. The sequencing sample was made of peripheral blood. The chain combines TRBV6-6 with TRBJ2-7, with D possibly TRBD2 on 6 matching bases. CDR3 loop: CASSFAGSYEQYF. CDR3 nucleotides: TGTGCCAGCAGTTTTGCGGGATCCTACGAGCAGTACTTC.